Listed below are T cell receptor beta chains from one sample, sequenced in a study of blood T cell repertoires in COVID-19. The method was immunoSEQ multiplex PCR; TCRdb's version includes in-frame clones alone and lacks a portion of them. The sample contains 150,000 or so clones, around two thirds of which appear only once. Material for sequencing was peripheral blood. The receptors were gathered from an elderly woman with acute or convalescent COVID-19. Each CDR3 is given with its conserved first and last residue. D genes are given only for firm matches. Clone size appears in some rows only: once, few, many, or a class for an expanded clone.

d_gene | abundance | j_gene | v_gene | CDR3nt | CDR3aa
TRBD2 | NA | TRBJ2-1 | TRBV7-2 | TGTGCCAGCAGCTTTAGCGGGAGGGCCAGGGGGAATGAGCAGTTCTTC | CASSFSGRARGNEQFF
TRBD1 | NA | TRBJ2-7 | TRBV27 | TGTGCCAGCAGTCCCCAACTCACAGGGGGCTACGAGCAGTACTTC | CASSPQLTGGYEQYF
NA | NA | TRBJ2-1 | TRBV24-1 | TGTGCCACCAGTGACATTGACATCTACAATGAGCAGTTCTTC | CATSDIDIYNEQFF
NA | NA | TRBJ1-1 | TRBV27 | TGTGCCAGCAGTTTAAAGGTGGGCCAGAACACTGAAGCTTTCTTT | CASSLKVGQNTEAFF
NA | NA | TRBJ1-1 | TRBV10-1 | TGCGCCAGCAGTGATAGTTCCGGGAGCACTGAAGCTTTCTTT | CASSDSSGSTEAFF
TRBD2 | NA | TRBJ2-7 | TRBV7-9 | TGTGCCAGCAGCCAGAGACTAGCGGACTACGAGCAGTACTTC | CASSQRLADYEQYF
NA | NA | TRBJ2-3 | TRBV5-8 | TGTGCCAGCAGCTTGTTTTACGGTCGCACAGATACGCAGTATTTT | CASSLFYGRTDTQYF
NA | NA | TRBJ1-1 | TRBV19 | TGTGCCAGTAGCCCTTTCGGGGGGAACACTGAAGCTTTCTTT | CASSPFGGNTEAFF
TRBD2 | NA | TRBJ2-7 | TRBV2 | TGTGCCAGCAGCCCCAGCGGGGGGCACTACGAGCAGTACTTC | CASSPSGGHYEQYF
TRBD1 | NA | TRBJ1-1 | TRBV7-2 | TGTGCCAGCAGCCTTAGGGGGCAAAGGAACACTGAAGCTTTCTTT | CASSLRGQRNTEAFF
TRBD1 | NA | TRBJ1-4 | TRBV7-2 | TGTGCCAGCAGCTTAGGGGTACAGGGGATGCGGGAAAAACTGTTTTTT | CASSLGVQGMREKLFF
NA | NA | TRBJ1-1 | TRBV3-1/TRBV3-2 | TGTGCCAGCAGAGACAGTAACACTGAAGCTTTCTTT | CASRDSNTEAFF
TRBD1 | few | TRBJ1-5 | TRBV27 | TGTGCCAGCAGACATGATGGACAGGGAAATCAGCCCCAGCATTTT | CASRHDGQGNQPQHF
NA | NA | TRBJ2-3 | TRBV18 | TGTGCCAGCTCACCACCATACCCGGCAGATACGCAGTATTTT | CASSPPYPADTQYF
NA | once | TRBJ2-3 | TRBV5-1 | TGCGCCAGCAGCTCCCATCCCTGGGAGGGGGGCACAGATACGCAGTATTTT | CASSSHPWEGGTDTQYF
TRBD2 | once | TRBJ2-7 | TRBV19 | TGTGCCAGTAGTTTAGCGGGATACTCCTACGAGCAGTACTTC | CASSLAGYSYEQYF
NA | few | TRBJ2-1 | TRBV12-5 | TGTGCTCCTACAGGGAGCTCCTACAATGAGCAGTTCTTC | CAPTGSSYNEQFF
TRBD1 | NA | TRBJ1-1 | TRBV19 | TGTGCCAGTAGTGCCGGGACAGGGGACATGAACACTGAAGCTTTCTTT | CASSAGTGDMNTEAFF